This T cell receptor beta chain was recorded in a study of blood T cell repertoires in COVID-19. The germline CDR1 and CDR2 sequences are SGHRS and YFSETQ. The length of the CDR3 is 13 residues. V lost 4 bases and J lost 0, with 8 bases in between. Clones were sequenced by immunoSEQ multiplex PCR, and TCRdb holds only the in-frame ones, with some missing. The top ten clones hold roughly 8% of a sample with fewer than 700,000 clones, about 89% of them seen once. In regard to this clone: This same CDR3 is encoded by further DNA sequences in the sample.

Input material: peripheral blood. This rearrangement joins TRBV5-1 to TRBJ2-7, with D possibly matching TRBD2 (5 bases). The receptor's source is a woman aged 45-60 years with COVID-19, enrolled during active disease. This chain's CDR3 is CASSPDSSYEQYF. CDR3 DNA sequence: TGCGCCAGCAGCCCGGACTCCTCCTACGAGCAGTACTTC.